Listed here is a single T cell receptor beta chain. The CDR3 runs 14 residues. CDR1 and CDR2 from the germline V gene are MNHEY and SVGAGI. Germline trimming cut 4 bases from V and 5 bases from J; bases unmatched to any gene: 2. This record belongs to a study of blood T cell repertoires in COVID-19. Generated by immunoSEQ multiplex PCR, the TCRdb table keeps only in-frame clones and is missing some. The sample includes fewer than 65,000 clones, approximately 90% of them seen just once. The gene calls are TRBV6-5 and TRBJ2-2, with TRBD1 identical over 9 bases. This TCR came from a man aged 50 or older with acute or convalescent COVID-19. The sequenced material came from peripheral blood. CDR3 sequence: CASSWDRATGELFF. CDR3 coding DNA: TGTGCCAGCAGTTGGGACAGGGCGACCGGGGAGCTGTTTTTT.